This TCR beta chain was documented in a study of blood T cell repertoires in COVID-19 (dated by TCRdb to 2018 to 2021). Context from the whole study: Samples covering the acute and convalescent phases of COVID-19 were provided by collaborators in the United States, Italy and Spain. The sample metadata nearly always contained a de-identified subject ID, COVID-19 status, age in years and sex. The material from the prospective study consisted of cDNA or gDNA derived from T cells, B-cell-depleted T cells, or PBMCs. Where HLA class I and class II types were available, the types were taken from metadata supplied by the sample provider, not from assay-based typing. The samples were drawn from the first 160 participants of the ongoing ImmuneRACE study and from about 1,200 subjects provided by 6 global collaborators. A freely available public database, intended as a resource for researchers studying the immune response to SARS-CoV-2, is where the repertoires were released. Subjects who had been exposed to COVID-19, were actively infected with it, or had recovered from it provided the deeply sampled blood TCRbeta repertoires that made up the dataset.

TCRbeta CDR3 regions were amplified from genomic DNA by means of the immunoSEQ Assay, a bias-controlled multiplex PCR. As for the authors' bioinformatics: The number of nucleated cells in each sample was estimated from the amplification of reference gene primers within the assay. To quantify the absolute abundance of each unique TCRbeta CDR3 rearrangement, sequence reads were collapsed and filtered. For each sample, productive Simpson clonality was calculated as the square root of Simpson's diversity index across productive rearrangements. Imported from immuneACCESS, the table was reduced by TCRdb to in-frame sequences with V and J called. These copies leave out some clones; in studies compared against another copy, an unresolved V gene accounts for under half, and the cause of the remainder is not known. V and J calls plus clone size are reproduced from that table; the DNA served to infer D and trimming. The sample table contains some 200,000 clones; only one count was recorded for 87% of them. The ten largest clones capture 2% to 2.5% of the sample.

Overall study results and their limits: Clinical and demographic metadata were provided uncurated, with the amount varying by source and participant.

In the case of this clone: The clone's antigen remains unknown. Per-base quality was not reported, and no clone a single base away is much larger than it.

The germline V end is reduced by 1 base and the J end by 5 bases; junction bases left unmatched: 7. The CDR3, cysteine through phenylalanine, is 16 amino acids long. The read is trimmed to its CDR3 DNA, 48 bases read in frame from base 1. The germline V gene sets CDR1 to LGHNA and CDR2 to YNFKEQ. Participants in the prospective study were enrolled through a virtual design, were aged 18 to 89 years, and lived in about two dozen United States geographic areas. To assign participants to cohorts, the prospective study relied on clinical history that participants themselves reported in a screening survey and a study questionnaire. For ImmuneRACE Cohort 3, a participant was defined as recovered based on two consecutive negative NP/OP PCR tests, clearance by a healthcare professional, or resolution of symptoms. In the prospective study, mobile phlebotomists collected whole blood, serum and a nasopharyngeal or oropharyngeal swab from each participant. Additional blood draws and questionnaires over an approximately 2-month period could optionally be provided by prospective study participants. Before DNA extraction, prospective study blood samples were shipped either frozen or at room temperature.

Recombination linked TRBV4-2 to TRBJ2-3; 9 central nucleotides agree with TRBD2. Source material: PBMCs or T cells enriched from blood (not recorded which). The clonotype originates from a woman in her thirties who had recovered from COVID-19. The bases are TGTGCCAGCAGCCAAGCAGGGACTAGCCTTAGAGATACGCAGTATTTT. It codes for CASSQAGTSLRDTQYF.